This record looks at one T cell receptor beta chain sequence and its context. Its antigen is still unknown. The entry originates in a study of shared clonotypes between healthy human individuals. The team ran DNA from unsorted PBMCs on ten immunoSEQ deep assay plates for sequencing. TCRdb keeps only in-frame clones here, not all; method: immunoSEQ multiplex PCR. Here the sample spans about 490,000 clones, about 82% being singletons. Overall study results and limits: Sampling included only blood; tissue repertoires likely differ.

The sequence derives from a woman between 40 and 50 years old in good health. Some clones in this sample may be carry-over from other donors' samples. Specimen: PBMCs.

CDR3 protein: CASSPLGTTTTGELFF. The CDR3 nucleotides read TGTGCCAGCAGCCCCTTGGGGACTACCACCACCGGGGAGCTGTTTTTT. This sequence joins TRBV14 and TRBJ2-2, with 7 bases that match TRBD2. V was clipped by 4 bases and J by 4 bases; unmatched bases: 9. The germline V gene encodes CDR1 SGHDN and CDR2 FVKESK. The CDR3 extends over 16 amino acids. Full variable domain (remainder filled in from reference TRBV14 and TRBJ2-2): EAGVTQFPSHSVIEKGQTVTLRCDPISGHDNLYWYRRVMGKEIKFLLHFVKESKQDESGMPNNRFLAERTGGTYSTLKVQPAELEDSGVYFCASSPLGTTTTGELFFGEGSRLTVL.